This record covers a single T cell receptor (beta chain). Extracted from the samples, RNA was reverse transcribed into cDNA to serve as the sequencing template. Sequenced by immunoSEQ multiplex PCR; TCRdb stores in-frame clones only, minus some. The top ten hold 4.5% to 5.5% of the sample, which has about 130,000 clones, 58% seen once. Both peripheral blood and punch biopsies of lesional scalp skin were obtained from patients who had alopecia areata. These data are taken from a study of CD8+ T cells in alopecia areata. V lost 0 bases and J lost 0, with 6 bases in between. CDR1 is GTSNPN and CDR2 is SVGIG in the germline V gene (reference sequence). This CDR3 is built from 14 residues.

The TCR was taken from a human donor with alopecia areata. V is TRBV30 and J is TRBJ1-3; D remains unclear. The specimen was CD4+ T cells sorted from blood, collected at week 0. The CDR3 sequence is CAWSVGLSGNTIYF. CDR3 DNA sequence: TGTGCCTGGAGTGTAGGGCTCTCTGGAAACACCATATATTTT.